Listed here are 11 T cell receptor beta chains from one sample, sequenced in a study of blood T cell repertoires in COVID-19. Sequencing used immunoSEQ multiplex PCR; TCRdb keeps in-frame clones, though not all of them. Altogether roughly 190,000 clones are present, 75% to 85% being singletons, with the ten largest covering about 15%. The material sequenced was PBMCs or T cells enriched from blood (not recorded which). The receptors stem from a woman between 50 and 59 years old with acute COVID-19.

V is TRBV4-1 and J is TRBJ2-2, with a possible D match to TRBD2 (6 bases). Per germline, CDR1 MGHRA and CDR2 YSYEKL. The length of the CDR3 is 16 residues. Trimming left V 4 bases short and J 4 bases short, with 16 bases between. The CDR3 is CASSPPARGGTGELFF. As DNA, the CDR3 is TGCGCCAGCAGCCCCCCGGCTCGGGGAGGCACCGGGGAGCTGTTTTTT.

The table lists this clone with a count of one. This chain connects TRBV19 to TRBJ1-5; D not certain. Germline V gene sequence: CDR1 LNHDA, CDR2 SQIVND (reference sequence). The length of the CDR3 is 15 residues. The germline V and J ends were trimmed by 1 base and 3 bases, with 10 bases remaining between them. The CDR3 DNA is TGTGCCAGTAGTATAGGAAGCAGGTCCAATCAGCCCCAGCATTTT. Translated, it gives CASSIGSRSNQPQHF.

This sequence joins TRBV18 and TRBJ2-2; 9 positions match TRBD1. Germline loops: CDR1 KGHSH, CDR2 LQKENI. The CDR3 runs 16 residues. Trimming removed 0 bases from V and 4 bases from J; junction bases left unmatched: 3. DNA for the CDR3: TGTGCCAGCTCACCACCGGGACAGGGAAGCACCGGGGAGCTGTTTTTT. Residues: CASSPPGQGSTGELFF.

The genes are TRBV2 and TRBJ2-7; TRBD2 agrees at 8 bases. The V and J ends lost 9 bases and 2 bases, in that order; junction bases with no gene match: 9. Germline V gene data show CDR1 as SNHLY and CDR2 as FYNNEI. The CDR3 totals 14 residues. CDR3 sequence: CASITSGHPYEQYV. The CDR3 DNA reads TGTGCCAGTATCACTAGCGGCCACCCCTACGAGCAGTACGTC.

The rearrangement joins TRBV18 to TRBJ2-7; the D gene is possibly TRBD2 (5 bases). Germline V gene lookup returns CDR1 KGHSH and CDR2 LQKENI. CDR3 length: 13 residues. Trimming left V 1 base short and J 1 base short, with 5 bases between. CDR3 DNA: TGTGCCAGCTCACCACGGGAGTCCTACGAGCAGTACGTC. Protein sequence: CASSPRESYEQYV.

The chain joins TRBV5-6 to TRBJ1-1; D unclear. This CDR3 is 12 amino acids long. V was pared by 1 base and J by 6 bases, with 7 bases between. Germline V gene data show CDR1 as SGHDT and CDR2 as YYEEEE. The CDR3 loop reads CASSLPVSEAFF. CDR3 DNA sequence: TGTGCCAGCAGCTTGCCGGTGTCTGAAGCTTTCTTT.

The gene calls are TRBV19 and TRBJ2-3, with 9 positions matching TRBD2. V lost 3 bases to trimming and J lost 1 base; unmatched junction nucleotides: 5. CDR1 and CDR2 (germline): LNHDA, SQIVND (reference sequence). The CDR3 is 16 residues long. The CDR3 is CASSIDASGGTDTQYF. DNA of the CDR3: TGTGCCAGTAGTATTGATGCTAGCGGGGGCACAGATACGCAGTATTTT.

The chain carries TRBV5-5 and TRBJ2-5, with D maybe TRBD2 (6 bases). This CDR3 is 14 amino acids long. Trimming removed 2 bases from V and 5 bases from J, with 13 bases in between. Germline V gene data show CDR1 as SGHKS and CDR2 as YYEKEE (reference sequence). CDR3 DNA: TGTGCCAGCAGCTTTTGGGGCCGGGGGGAGACCCAGTACTTC. It codes for CASSFWGRGETQYF.

The chain combines TRBV5-4 with TRBJ1-2, with D perhaps TRBD1 (5 bases). The V gene's germline CDR1 is SGHNT and CDR2 YYREEE (reference sequence). The CDR3 totals 14 residues. The V end lost 2 bases, the J end lost 4 bases, and 12 bases lay between the germline ends. The CDR3 DNA reads as TGTGCCAGCAGCTTCGGCCAGGGAGGCTATGGCTACACCTTC. It translates to CASSFGQGGYGYTF.

The chain joins TRBV6-6 to TRBJ2-3; D not resolved. This CDR3 comprises 16 residues. Germline-derived CDR1 and CDR2 are MNHNY and SVGAGI (reference sequence). Trimming pared 7 bases from V and 2 bases from J, leaving 19 bases between. The CDR3 protein is CASTGTSYASTDTQYF. For the CDR3, the DNA is TGTGCCAGCACCGGTACCTCCTATGCTTCCACAGATACGCAGTATTTT.

This clone occurred a few times. The chain uses TRBV5-1 and TRBJ1-1; D is ambiguous. This CDR3 has 13 residues. CDR1 is SGHRS and CDR2 is YFSETQ in the germline V gene. Trimming shortened V by 1 base and J by 3 bases, and 7 bases separated the two germline ends. Here the CDR3 reads CASSLIQYTEAFF. The CDR3 DNA sequence: TGCGCCAGCAGCTTGATACAGTACACTGAAGCTTTCTTT.